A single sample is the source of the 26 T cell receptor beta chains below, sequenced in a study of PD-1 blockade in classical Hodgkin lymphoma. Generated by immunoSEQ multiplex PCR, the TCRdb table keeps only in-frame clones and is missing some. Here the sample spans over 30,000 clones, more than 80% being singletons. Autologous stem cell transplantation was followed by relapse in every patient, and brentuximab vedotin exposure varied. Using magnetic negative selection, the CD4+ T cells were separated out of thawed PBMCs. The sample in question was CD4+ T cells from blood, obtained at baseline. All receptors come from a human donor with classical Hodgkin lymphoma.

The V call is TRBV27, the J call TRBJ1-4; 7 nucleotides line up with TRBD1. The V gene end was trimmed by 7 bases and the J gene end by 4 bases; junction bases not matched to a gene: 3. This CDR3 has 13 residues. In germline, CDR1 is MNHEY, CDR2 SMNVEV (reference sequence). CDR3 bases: TGTGCCAGCAAGACAGGGAGTAATGAAAAACTGTTTTTT. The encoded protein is CASKTGSNEKLFF. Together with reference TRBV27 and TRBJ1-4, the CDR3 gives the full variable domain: EAQVTQNPRYLITVTGKKLTVTCSQNMNHEYMSWYRQDPGLGLRQIYYSMNVEVTDKGDVPEGYKVSRKEKRNFPLILESPSPNQTSLYFCASKTGSNEKLFFGSGTQLSVL.

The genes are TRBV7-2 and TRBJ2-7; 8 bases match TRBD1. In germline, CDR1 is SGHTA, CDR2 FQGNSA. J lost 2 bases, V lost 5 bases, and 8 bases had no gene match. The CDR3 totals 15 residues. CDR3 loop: CASSRDRFTTYEQYF. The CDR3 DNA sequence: TGTGCCAGCAGCCGGGACAGGTTTACCACCTACGAGCAGTACTTC. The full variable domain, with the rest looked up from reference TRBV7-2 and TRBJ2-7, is GAGVSQSPSNKVTEKGKDVELRCDPISGHTALYWYRQSLGQGLEFLIYFQGNSAPDKSGLPSDRFSAERTGGSVSTLTIQRTQQEDSAVYLCASSRDRFTTYEQYFGPGTRLTVT.

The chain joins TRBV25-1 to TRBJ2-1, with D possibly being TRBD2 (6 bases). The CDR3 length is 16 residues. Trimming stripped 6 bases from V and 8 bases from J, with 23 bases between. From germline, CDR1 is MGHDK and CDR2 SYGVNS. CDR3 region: CASSSSGTRSLDEQFF. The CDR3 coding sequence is TGTGCCAGCAGCAGCTCCGGGACTCGCAGTTTGGATGAGCAGTTCTTC.

The DNA for the CDR3 is TGTGCCAGCAGCCGCGGGGGGGTGTACGAGCAGTACTTC. Protein: CASSRGGVYEQYF. The chain is built from TRBV11-2 and TRBJ2-7; 9 bases align to TRBD2. V lost 5 bases to trimming and J lost 4 bases; unmatched junction nucleotides: 3. The V gene's germline CDR1 is SGHAT and CDR2 FQNNGV. This CDR3 has 13 residues.

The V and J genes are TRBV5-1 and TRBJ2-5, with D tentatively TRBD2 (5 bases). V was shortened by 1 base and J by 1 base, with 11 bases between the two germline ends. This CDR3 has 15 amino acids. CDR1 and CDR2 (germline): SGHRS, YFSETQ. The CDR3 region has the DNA TGCGCCAGCAGCTTGCCAACTAGTTTCCAAGAGACCCAGTACTTC. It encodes CASSLPTSFQETQYF.

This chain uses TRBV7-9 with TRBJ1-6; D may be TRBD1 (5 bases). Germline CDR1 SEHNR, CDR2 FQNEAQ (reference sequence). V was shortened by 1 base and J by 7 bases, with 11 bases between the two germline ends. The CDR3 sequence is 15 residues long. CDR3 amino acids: CASSLERGENSPLHF. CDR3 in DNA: TGTGCCAGCAGCTTAGAGAGGGGTGAGAATTCACCCCTCCACTTT.

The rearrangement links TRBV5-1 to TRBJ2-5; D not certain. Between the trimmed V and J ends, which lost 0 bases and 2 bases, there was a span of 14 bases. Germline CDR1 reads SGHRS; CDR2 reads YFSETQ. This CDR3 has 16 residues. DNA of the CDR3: TGCGCCAGCAGCTTGGCTCTATCCCAAGGGCAAGAGACCCAGTACTTC. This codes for CASSLALSQGQETQYF.

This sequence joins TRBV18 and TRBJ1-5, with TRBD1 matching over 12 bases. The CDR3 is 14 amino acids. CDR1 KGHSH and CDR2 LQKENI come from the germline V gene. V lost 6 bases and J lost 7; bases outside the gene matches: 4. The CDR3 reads CASSGQGAGQPQHF. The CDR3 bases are TGTGCCAGCTCGGGACAGGGGGCAGGGCAGCCCCAGCATTTT.

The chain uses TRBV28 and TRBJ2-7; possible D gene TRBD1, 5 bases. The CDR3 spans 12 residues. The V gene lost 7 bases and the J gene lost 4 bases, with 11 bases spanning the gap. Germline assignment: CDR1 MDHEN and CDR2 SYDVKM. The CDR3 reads CASKDMGYEQYF. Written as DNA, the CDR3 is TGTGCCAGCAAGGACATGGGATACGAGCAGTACTTC.

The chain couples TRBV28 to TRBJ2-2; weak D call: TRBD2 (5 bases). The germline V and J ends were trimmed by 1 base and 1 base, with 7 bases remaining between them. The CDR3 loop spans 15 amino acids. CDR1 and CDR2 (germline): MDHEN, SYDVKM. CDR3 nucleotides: TGTGCCAGCAGTTTATTTGGGAGGAACACCGGGGAGCTGTTTTTT. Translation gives CASSLFGRNTGELFF. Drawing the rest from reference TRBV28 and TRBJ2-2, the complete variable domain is DVKVTQSSRYLVKRTGEKVFLECVQDMDHENMFWYRQDPGLGLRLIYFSYDVKMKEKGDIPEGYSVSREKKERFSLILESASTNQTSMYLCASSLFGRNTGELFFGEGSRLTVL.

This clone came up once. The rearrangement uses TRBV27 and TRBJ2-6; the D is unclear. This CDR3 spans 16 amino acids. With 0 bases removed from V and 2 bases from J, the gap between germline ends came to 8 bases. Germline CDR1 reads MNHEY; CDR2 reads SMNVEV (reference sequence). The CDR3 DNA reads TGTGCCAGCAGTTTATCGCTGCCGCCTGGGGCCAACGTCCTGACTTTC. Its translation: CASSLSLPPGANVLTF.

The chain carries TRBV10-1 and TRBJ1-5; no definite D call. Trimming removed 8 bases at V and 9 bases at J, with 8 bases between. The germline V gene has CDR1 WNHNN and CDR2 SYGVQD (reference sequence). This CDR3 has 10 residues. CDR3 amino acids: CASRFRPQHF. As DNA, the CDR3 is TGCGCCAGCCGGTTCAGGCCCCAGCATTTT.

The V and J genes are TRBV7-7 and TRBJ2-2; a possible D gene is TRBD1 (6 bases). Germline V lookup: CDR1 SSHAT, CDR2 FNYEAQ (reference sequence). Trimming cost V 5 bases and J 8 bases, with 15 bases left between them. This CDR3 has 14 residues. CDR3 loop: CASSLGTPAGELFF. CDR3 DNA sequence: TGTGCCAGCAGCCTAGGGACACCGGCGGGGGAGCTGTTTTTT.

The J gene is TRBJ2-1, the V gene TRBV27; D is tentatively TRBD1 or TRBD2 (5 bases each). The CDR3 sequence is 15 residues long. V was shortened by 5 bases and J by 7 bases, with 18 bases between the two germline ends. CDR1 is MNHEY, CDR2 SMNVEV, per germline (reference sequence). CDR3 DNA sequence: TGTGCCAGCAGTCAACTCTCCCTGAGGGGTAATGAGCAGTTCTTC. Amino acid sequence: CASSQLSLRGNEQFF.

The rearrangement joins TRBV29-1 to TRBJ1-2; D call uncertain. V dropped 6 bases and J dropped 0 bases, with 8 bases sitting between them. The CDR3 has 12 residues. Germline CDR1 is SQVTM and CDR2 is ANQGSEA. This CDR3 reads CSVGAANYGYTF. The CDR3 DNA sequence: TGCAGCGTGGGCGCGGCTAACTATGGCTACACCTTC.

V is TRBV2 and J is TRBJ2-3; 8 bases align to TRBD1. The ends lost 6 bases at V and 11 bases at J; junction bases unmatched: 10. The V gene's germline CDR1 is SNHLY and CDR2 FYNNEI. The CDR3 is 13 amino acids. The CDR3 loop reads CASRPTGQGRQYF. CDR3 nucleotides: TGTGCCAGCAGGCCAACCGGACAGGGCAGGCAGTATTTT.

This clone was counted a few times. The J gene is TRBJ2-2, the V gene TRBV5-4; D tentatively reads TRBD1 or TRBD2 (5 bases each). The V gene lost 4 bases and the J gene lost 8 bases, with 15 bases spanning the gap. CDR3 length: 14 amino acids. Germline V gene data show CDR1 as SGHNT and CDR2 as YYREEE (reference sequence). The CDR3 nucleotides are TGTGCCAGCAGCAGTAAATCCGGGGCTGGGGAGCTGTTTTTT. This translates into CASSSKSGAGELFF.

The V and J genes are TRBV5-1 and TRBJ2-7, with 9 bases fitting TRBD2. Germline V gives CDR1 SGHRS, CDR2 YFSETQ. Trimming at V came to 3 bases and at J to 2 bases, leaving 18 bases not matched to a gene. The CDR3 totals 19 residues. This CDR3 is CASSSTLGSGSRGAYEQYF. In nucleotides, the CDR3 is TGCGCCAGCAGCTCCACCTTGGGTAGCGGGAGTAGGGGTGCCTACGAGCAGTACTTC. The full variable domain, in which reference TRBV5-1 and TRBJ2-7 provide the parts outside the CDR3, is KAGVTQTPRYLIKTRGQQVTLSCSPISGHRSVSWYQQTPGQGLQFLFEYFSETQRNKGNFPGRFSGRQFSNSRSEMNVSTLELGDSALYLCASSSTLGSGSRGAYEQYFGPGTRLTVT.

The CDR3 protein is CATSRADRDKGYTF. The CDR3, as DNA: TGTGCCACCAGCAGAGCGGACAGGGATAAGGGCTACACCTTC. The chain is built from TRBV15 and TRBJ1-2; 8 bases are a match to TRBD1. V shed 1 base and J 8 bases; nucleotides not matched to a gene: 6. Looked up from germline, CDR1 is LNHNV and CDR2 is YYDKDF (reference sequence). CDR3 length equals 14 residues. Drawing the rest from reference TRBV15 and TRBJ1-2, the complete variable domain is DAMVIQNPRYQVTQFGKPVTLSCSQTLNHNVMYWYQQKSSQAPKLLFHYYDKDFNNEADTPDNFQSRRPNTSFCFLDIRSPGLGDTAMYLCATSRADRDKGYTFGSGTRLTVV.

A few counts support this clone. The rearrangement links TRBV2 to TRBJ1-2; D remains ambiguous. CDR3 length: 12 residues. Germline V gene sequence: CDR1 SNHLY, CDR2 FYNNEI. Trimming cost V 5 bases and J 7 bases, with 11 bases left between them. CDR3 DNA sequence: TGTGCCAGCAGTCCAGAGATCGGTGGCTACACCTTC. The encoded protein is CASSPEIGGYTF. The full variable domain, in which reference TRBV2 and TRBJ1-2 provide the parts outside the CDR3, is EPEVTQTPSHQVTQMGQEVILRCVPISNHLYFYWYRQILGQKVEFLVSFYNNEISEKSEIFDDQFSVERPDGSNFTLKIRSTKLEDSAMYFCASSPEIGGYTFGSGTRLTVV.

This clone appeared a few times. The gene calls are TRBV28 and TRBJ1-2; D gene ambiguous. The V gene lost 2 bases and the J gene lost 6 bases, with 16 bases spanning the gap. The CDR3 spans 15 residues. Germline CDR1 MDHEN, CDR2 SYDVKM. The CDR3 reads CASSLAGLGRHGYTF. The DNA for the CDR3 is TGTGCCAGCAGTTTAGCAGGACTGGGAAGACATGGCTACACCTTC.

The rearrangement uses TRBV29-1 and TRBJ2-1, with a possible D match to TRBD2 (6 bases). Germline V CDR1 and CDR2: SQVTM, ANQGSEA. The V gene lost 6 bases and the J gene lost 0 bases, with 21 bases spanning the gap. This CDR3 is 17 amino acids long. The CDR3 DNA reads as TGCAGCGTAGTCCCCCCCTCCTCCGGGAGCTCCTACAATGAGCAGTTCTTC. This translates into CSVVPPSSGSSYNEQFF.

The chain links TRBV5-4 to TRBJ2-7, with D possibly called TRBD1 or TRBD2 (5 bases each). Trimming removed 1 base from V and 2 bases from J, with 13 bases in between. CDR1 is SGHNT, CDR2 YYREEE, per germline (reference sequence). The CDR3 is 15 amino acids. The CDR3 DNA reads TGTGCCAGCAGCTTGCGCCAGGGAGTCGCCTACGAGCAGTACTTC. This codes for CASSLRQGVAYEQYF. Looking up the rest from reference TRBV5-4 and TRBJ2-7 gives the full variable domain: ETGVTQSPTHLIKTRGQQVTLRCSSQSGHNTVSWYQQALGQGPQFIFQYYREEENGRGNFPPRFSGLQFPNYSSELNVNALELDDSALYLCASSLRQGVAYEQYFGPGTRLTVT.

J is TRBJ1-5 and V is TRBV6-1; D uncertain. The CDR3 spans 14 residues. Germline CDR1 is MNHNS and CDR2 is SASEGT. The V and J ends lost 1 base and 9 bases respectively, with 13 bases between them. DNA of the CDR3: TGTGCCAGCAGTGAAGGAAACCCATGGCGGCCCCAGCATTTT. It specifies CASSEGNPWRPQHF.

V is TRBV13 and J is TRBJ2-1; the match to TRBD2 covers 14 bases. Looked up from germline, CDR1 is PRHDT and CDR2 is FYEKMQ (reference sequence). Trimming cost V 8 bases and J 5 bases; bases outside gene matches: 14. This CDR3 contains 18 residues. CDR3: CASGRLAGGRILDNEQFF. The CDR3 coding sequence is TGTGCCAGCGGACGACTAGCGGGAGGGCGTATACTGGACAATGAGCAGTTCTTC.

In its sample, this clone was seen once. CDR3 amino acids: CASRGWEGETQYF. The DNA of the CDR3 is TGTGCCAGCAGGGGGTGGGAGGGCGAGACCCAGTACTTC. The chain links TRBV5-4 to TRBJ2-5; 7 positions match TRBD2. CDR3 length equals 13 residues. Germline V gene lookup returns CDR1 SGHNT and CDR2 YYREEE (reference sequence). Trimming removed 5 bases from V and 5 bases from J; junction bases left unmatched: 6.